What follows are 5 T cell receptor beta chains derived from one specimen sequenced in a study of cytomegalovirus exposure and HLA in healthy donors (dated by TCRdb to between 2016 and 2019). Library method: the immunoSEQ multiplex PCR assay. The multiplex PCR relied on a mix of 60 forward primers for TCR Vbeta segments and 13 reverse primers for TCR Jbeta segments. This is the immuneACCESS table as TCRdb keeps it, with only in-frame sequences that have V and J called. A part of the clones is gone; compared with another copy, unresolved V genes explain less than half, and the rest is unexplained. The sample's own table lists roughly 120,000 clones. Under 3.5% of the sample rests with the top ten. The sample comprised PBMCs. Receptor source: a man under 40 in good health and CMV-seronegative.

The V call is TRBV30, the J call TRBJ1-3, with D hard to call. CDR1 and CDR2 from the germline V gene are GTSNPN and SVGIG (reference sequence). V gave up 4 bases and J gave up 4 bases, with 5 bases separating them. CDR3 length: 11 amino acids. The chain's CDR3 is CAWTGGNTIYF. As DNA, the CDR3 is TGTGCCTGGACAGGCGGAAACACCATATATTTT.

This chain connects TRBV7-8 to TRBJ1-5, with D possibly being TRBD1 (6 bases). The CDR3 is 16 amino acids. Germline CDR1 SGHVS, CDR2 FQNEAQ. V lost 5 bases and J 3 bases, leaving 17 bases between the germline ends. This CDR3 is CASSLPRGQHNQPQHF. DNA of the CDR3: TGTGCCAGCAGCCTCCCCCGTGGACAGCACAATCAGCCCCAGCATTTT.

The chain joins TRBV2 to TRBJ1-5; D possibly corresponds to TRBD1 (6 bases). The CDR3 has 14 amino acids. Per germline, CDR1 SNHLY and CDR2 FYNNEI. V lost 6 bases, J lost 6 bases, and 15 bases lay in between. The CDR3 bases are TGTGCCAGCAGGAAGGCAGGGGAGGGTCAGCCCCAGCATTTT. Translated, it gives CASRKAGEGQPQHF.

The rearrangement joins TRBV6-5 to TRBJ2-7, with a possible D match to TRBD2 (6 bases). Germline loops: CDR1 MNHEY, CDR2 SVGAGI. This CDR3 region has 15 residues. V lost 5 bases and J 5 bases, leaving 19 bases between the germline ends. The CDR3 DNA follows: TGTGCCAGCAGTGCCCCGGAAGGGGAGGTCAACGAGCAGTACTTC. This codes for CASSAPEGEVNEQYF.

The J gene is TRBJ2-1, the V gene TRBV11-2; D unclear. This CDR3 has 13 residues. V lost 1 base and J lost 6, with 7 bases in between. CDR1 and CDR2 (germline): SGHAT, FQNNGV. This CDR3 is CASSLGLINEQFF. The CDR3 DNA follows: TGTGCCAGCAGCTTAGGACTTATCAATGAGCAGTTCTTC.